The 20 T cell receptor beta chains in this list originate from one sample, sequenced in a study of T cells in Graves' hyperthyroidism and ophthalmopathy. Amplified TCR beta CDR3 regions came from RNA transcripts. First-round RT-PCR with HTBI primers amplified the TCR CDR3 region. TCRdb independently ran MiXCR on the multiplex PCR reads; one entry per CDR3 protein. Of approximately 640,000 distinct CDR3 sequences listed, roughly 45% are singletons. Sequenced material: peripheral blood or thyroid tissue (not recorded which). The receptors derive from an adult man with Graves' disease, either hyperthyroidism or ophthalmopathy (not recorded which).

This clonotype was counted only a few times. The chain is built from TRBV24-1 and TRBJ2-2, with 8 bases that match TRBD2. CDR3 length equals 16 residues. With V trimmed by 4 bases and J by 1 base, 4 bases remained unmatched. Germline loops: CDR1 KGHDR, CDR2 SFDVKD. As DNA, the CDR3 is TGTGCCACCAGTGAAAGCGGGAGCCTGAACACCGGGGAGCTGTTTTTT. This codes for CATSESGSLNTGELFF.

The chain carries TRBV2 and TRBJ1-3; TRBD1 matches at 8 bases. From germline, CDR1 is SNHLY and CDR2 FYNNEI. Losses at the gene ends were 2 bases for V and 0 bases for J; bases not matched to a gene: 12. The CDR3 runs to 19 residues. The CDR3 region is CASSETLTGALSSGNTIYF. The CDR3 region has the DNA TGTGCCAGCAGTGAAACACTGACAGGGGCTCTGAGCTCTGGAAACACCATATATTTT.

The chain uses TRBV29-1 and TRBJ1-1; D is unresolved. Germline CDR1 SQVTM, CDR2 ANQGSEA. This CDR3 has 12 residues. V was cut by 2 bases and J by 4 bases, with 8 bases left in between. The CDR3 bases are TGCAGCGTTGAACGGGAGTCCACTGAAGCTTTCTTT. Translated: CSVERESTEAFF.

This clonotype was seen a handful of times. The chain recombines TRBV19 with TRBJ1-5; D is possibly TRBD1 (6 bases). Looked up from germline, CDR1 is LNHDA and CDR2 is SQIVND (reference sequence). There are 17 residues in the CDR3. Trimming stripped 3 bases from V and 0 bases from J, with 15 bases between. The CDR3 reads CASSIGQGTISNQPQHF. For the CDR3, the DNA is TGTGCCAGTAGTATCGGGCAGGGGACCATTAGCAATCAGCCCCAGCATTTT.

This chain uses TRBV29-1 with TRBJ2-2; TRBD2 aligns across 12 bases. The CDR3 runs 15 residues. V shed 8 bases, J shed 2 bases, and the junction held 6 bases outside the gene matches. Germline assignment: CDR1 SQVTM and CDR2 ANQGSEA. The CDR3 sequence: CSIGLAGLNTGELFF. In nucleotides, the CDR3 is TGCAGCATAGGACTAGCGGGGCTCAACACCGGGGAGCTGTTTTTT.

This clonotype occurred many times. The chain links TRBV2 to TRBJ1-1, with a weak D call TRBD1 (5 bases). Trimming removed 6 bases from V and 4 bases from J, with 15 bases in between. There are 14 residues in the CDR3. Germline V lookup: CDR1 SNHLY, CDR2 FYNNEI. The CDR3 region is CASRLRAGGTEAFF. The CDR3 DNA follows: TGTGCCAGCAGACTCAGGGCGGGGGGCACTGAAGCTTTCTTT.

This chain joins TRBV20-1 and TRBJ2-7; D gene unclear. Trimming pared 0 bases from V and 7 bases from J, leaving 16 bases between. Germline CDR1 reads DFQATT; CDR2 reads SNEGSKA (reference sequence). CDR3 length: 14 amino acids. This chain's CDR3 is CSAREGGRSLEQYF. The DNA of the CDR3 is TGCAGTGCTAGAGAAGGCGGACGGAGCCTAGAGCAGTACTTC.

This sequence joins TRBV20-1 and TRBJ2-7, with D possibly being TRBD1 or TRBD2 (7 bases each). The germline V gene has CDR1 DFQATT and CDR2 SNEGSKA (reference sequence). This CDR3 comprises 15 residues. Trimming cost V 1 base and J 3 bases, with 16 bases left between them. The CDR3 reads CSARGNSGGDYEQYF. CDR3 DNA: TGCAGTGCTAGAGGCAATTCAGGGGGGGACTACGAGCAGTACTTC.

A word on this clonotype: Compared with germline, one end of the junction differs, possibly owing to a read error. The chain combines TRBV6-5 with TRBJ2-5; D uncertain. CDR1 is MNHEY and CDR2 is SVGAGI in the germline V gene. The CDR3 length is 14 residues. CDR3 nucleotides: TGTGCCATCAGTTACTCCCTGATCCAGCAGACCCAGTACTTC. Its translation is CAISYSLIQQTQYF.

The rearrangement uses TRBV29-1 and TRBJ1-2, with TRBD1 as a possible D gene (5 bases). The CDR3 is made up of 14 amino acids. The germline V gene encodes CDR1 SQVTM and CDR2 ANQGSEA. V lost 2 bases to trimming and J lost 4 bases, with 14 bases between them. This CDR3 reads CSVESRGLSYGYTF. The CDR3 coding sequence is TGCAGCGTTGAATCGAGGGGCCTTAGCTATGGCTACACCTTC.

This clonotype was seen ten or more times. The chain recombines TRBV20-1 with TRBJ1-2; D ambiguous. V lost 3 bases and J lost 9, with 11 bases in between. Germline V gives CDR1 DFQATT, CDR2 SNEGSKA (reference sequence). The CDR3 length is 11 residues. The CDR3 protein is CSARVQQRYTF. The CDR3 region has the DNA TGCAGTGCTAGGGTCCAACAGCGCTACACCTTC.

In this sample, this clonotype turned up many times. The chain links TRBV7-9 to TRBJ2-5; no clear D. Trimming left V 4 bases short and J 5 bases short, with 17 bases between. The CDR3 loop spans 15 amino acids. Looked up from germline, CDR1 is SEHNR and CDR2 is FQNEAQ (reference sequence). CDR3 sequence (DNA): TGTGCCAGCAGCTCCCGGGCCCCTGGGCGGGAGACCCAGTACTTC. Its translation: CASSSRAPGRETQYF.

The chain employs TRBV7-6 and TRBJ1-2; the match to TRBD1 covers 7 bases. Trimming took 1 base from V and 6 from J; bases not matched to a gene: 11. The CDR3 sequence is 16 residues long. Germline V CDR1 and CDR2: SGHVS, FNYEAQ. The CDR3 loop reads CASSLVLPVTGNGYTF. In DNA form, the CDR3 reads TGTGCCAGCAGCTTAGTCTTACCGGTGACAGGGAATGGCTACACCTTC.

This clonotype was seen more than once but under ten times. The V call is TRBV9, the J call TRBJ1-1; D may be TRBD1 (5 bases). The V gene lost 0 bases and the J gene lost 3 bases, with 15 bases spanning the gap. Germline V gene lookup returns CDR1 SGDLS and CDR2 YYNGEE. This CDR3 has 16 residues. This CDR3 reads CASSVADGGKDTEAFF. Here the CDR3 DNA reads TGTGCCAGCAGCGTAGCTGATGGGGGGAAGGACACTGAAGCTTTCTTT.

This clonotype was seen only a few times. This chain joins TRBV7-9 and TRBJ1-2, with TRBD1 matching over 7 bases. After removal of 5 bases from V and 2 bases from J, the junction contained 8 bases not matched to a gene. Germline V gene lookup returns CDR1 SEHNR and CDR2 FQNEAQ (reference sequence). The CDR3 is 15 amino acids. CDR3 DNA sequence: TGTGCCAGCAGCCCTTCTCGGACAGGAAACTATGGCTACACCTTC. This translates into CASSPSRTGNYGYTF.

This clonotype was observed a handful of times. The rearrangement links TRBV29-1 to TRBJ2-7; 10 nucleotides match TRBD1. The CDR3 spans 14 residues. Trimming removed 5 bases from V and 2 bases from J; junction bases left unmatched: 6. Per germline, CDR1 SQVTM and CDR2 ANQGSEA. CDR3 DNA sequence: TGCAGCGTTACGACCGGACAGGGGGCCTACGAGCAGTACTTC. Encoded protein: CSVTTGQGAYEQYF.

The J gene is TRBJ1-2, the V gene TRBV12-3 or TRBV12-4, with D tentatively TRBD1 (5 bases). V was clipped by 3 bases and J by 0 bases, with 14 bases between them. This CDR3 has 16 residues. CDR3 sequence: CASSLGRDPANYGYTF. The CDR3 DNA is TGTGCCAGCAGTTTGGGCAGGGACCCAGCTAACTATGGCTACACCTTC.

This clonotype was recorded only once. The chain is built from TRBV29-1 and TRBJ1-2; 10 bases are shared with TRBD1. V lost 8 bases and J lost 8; bases outside the gene matches: 17. The germline CDR1 and CDR2 sequences are SQVTM and ANQGSEA. The CDR3 is 15 residues long. CDR3 residues: CSLTGQGGAYLGYTF. CDR3 DNA sequence: TGCAGCTTGACCGGACAGGGGGGCGCGTATTTAGGCTACACCTTC.

The chain couples TRBV2 to TRBJ1-2; unclear D gene. The germline V gene has CDR1 SNHLY and CDR2 FYNNEI. The CDR3 totals 15 residues. DNA of the CDR3: TGTGCTAGAGACGGCGGACCAACACAAAACTATGGCTACACCTTC. Encoded protein: CARDGGPTQNYGYTF.

This clonotype appeared a few times. The rearrangement links TRBV29-1 to TRBJ1-4; 7 positions agree with TRBD1. Trimming cost V 7 bases and J 2 bases; bases outside gene matches: 7. From germline, CDR1 is SQVTM and CDR2 ANQGSEA. The CDR3 has 14 amino acids. CDR3 DNA: TGCAGCGCACTAGGGGGCTTCACTAATGAAAAACTGTTTTTT. Protein: CSALGGFTNEKLFF.